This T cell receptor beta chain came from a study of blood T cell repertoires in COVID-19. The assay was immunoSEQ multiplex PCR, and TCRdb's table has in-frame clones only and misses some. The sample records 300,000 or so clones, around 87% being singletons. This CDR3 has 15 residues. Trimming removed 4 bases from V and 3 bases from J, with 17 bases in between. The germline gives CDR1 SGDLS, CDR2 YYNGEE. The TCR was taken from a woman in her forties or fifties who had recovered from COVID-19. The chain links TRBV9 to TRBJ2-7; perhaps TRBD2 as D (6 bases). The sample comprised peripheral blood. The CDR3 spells CASSPRTNPNYEQYF. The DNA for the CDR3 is TGTGCCAGCAGCCCCCGGACTAACCCGAACTACGAGCAGTACTTC.